This T cell receptor (beta chain) was found in a study of shared clonotypes between healthy human individuals (dated by TCRdb to the early 2020s). A note on the overall study: The cohort comprised a couple of women and a few men aged 18 to 49 years. Leukapheresis yielded between about 0.9 and 9 billion PBMCs per donor. Per donor, three plates each were used for CD4 naive and CD4 memory, two for CD8 naive, and one for CD8 memory. To estimate repertoire size and how much clonotype sharing occurs between individuals, the study deeply sequenced the blood TCR repertoires of five healthy adults. To increase sequencing depth and limit assay-specific biases, different laboratories used diverse techniques to prepare libraries and sequence TCR repertoires. Here is what the overall study found, with its caveats: Because the study included only a small number of donors, the genetic and exposure-history diversity represented was limited. Larger estimated clonotype richness was generally found for naive subsets than for memory subsets. Sampling was limited to blood, and TCR repertoires in tissue likely differ from TCR repertoires in blood. Incomplete sequencing was indicated by rarefaction of sorted-subset datasets, despite the large sequencing depth. Pairwise subsampling indicated that sequencing depth was expected to affect the degree of clonotype sharing among donors. Roughly 5% of naive CD4, 3.5% of naive CD8, roughly 2.4% of memory CD4, and about 0.4% of memory CD8 clonotypes were shared across a handful of donors. Compared with non-shared clonotypes, clonotypes shared by all four sorted-subset donors had higher generation probabilities.

Notes on this clone: The specificity of this receptor is unknown. No base-level quality is on record; no much larger clone is a single base apart.

For this chain, trimming is 3 bases at the V end and 2 bases at the J end, and the number of junction bases without a gene match is 17. The CDR3 numbers 20 residues from cysteine through phenylalanine. The entry retains the CDR3 DNA only, 60 bases that are in frame from base 1. CDR1 and CDR2 are drawn from the germline V gene: SGDLS, YYNGEE. For the CD8 naive samples, CD45RO-negative cells were positively selected for CCR7, yielding a CD45RA+CCR7+ population from which TemRA cells were excluded. The donors were healthy, HIV-negative adults with no recently reported acute infections or vaccinations. All donors were Caucasian adults living in Nashville, Tennessee, USA. Blood was collected by leukapheresis, and PBMCs were isolated by Ficoll-Histopaque density gradient centrifugation and then cryopreserved in liquid nitrogen vapor phase. Purity and quantity of every magnetically sorted T cell population were checked by analytical flow cytometry. From each sorted fraction, genomic DNA was isolated and quantified by UV absorbance on a Nanodrop 2000c.

Using the deep immunoSEQ assay, TCR CDR3 regions were amplified from genomic DNA by multiplex PCR. For each cell subset, the extracted genomic DNA was distributed evenly across all wells of several immunoSEQ 96-well plates, and each plate served as one replicate. For sorted subsets, 150 to 250 ng of genomic DNA, equivalent to around 29,000 T cell genomes, went into each replicate PCR. Purified libraries were quantified with a Qubit 3.0 fluorometer, sized on a Bioanalyzer 2100, and re-quantified with the KAPA Library Quantification kit. Every immunoSEQ 96-well plate was sequenced on a separate single-read 150-cycle Illumina NextSeq 550 flow cell. As for the authors' bioinformatics: Because only junctional sequences without quality scores were contained in the immunoSEQ output, filtering matching that applied to full-length reads could not be performed. To assign V/J genes and CDR3, sequences were annotated against IMGT germline references using PyIR, a Python wrapper for IgBLAST v1.9. Reads were filtered out if the reads had weak V/J assignments (E-value above 1e-6), no CDR3, stop codons, out-of-frame junctions, or ambiguous translated residues. V3J clonotypes were defined as sequences sharing the same inferred V gene, J gene, and CDR3 amino acid sequence. To compute the percentage overlap between repertoires, the number of shared unique clonotypes was divided by the size of the smaller repertoire. RTK rarefaction, the Chao1 estimator, and Recon v2.1 estimates of unobserved clonotypes were used to assess repertoire richness. For all TCRbeta clonotypes obtained by the gDNA method from several donors, generation probabilities were computed with OLGA. Held by TCRdb, this immuneACCESS table contains in-frame sequences only and omits some clones. Under half of the omission traces to an unresolved V gene where checked; the cause of the rest is unknown. D and trimming were read from the DNA, whereas the V and J calls and clone size are those reported in that table. This sample comprises 2 million to 2.5 million clones, approximately 94% of them detected only once. Clones ranked in the top ten supply roughly 1% of the sample.

This sequence uses TRBV9 and TRBJ2-1; 10 bases in between match TRBD2. This receptor was obtained from a man younger than 35 in good health. The specimen was naive CD8+ T cells sorted from blood. This specimen's cell subset or site label, per the study, means: CD45RA+CCR7+. The nucleotide sequence reads as follows: TGTGCCAGCAGCGGGGCGGGTAGCCTAGCGGGAGTCTCCCCCTACAATGAGCAGTTCTTC. Translated, it reads CASSGAGSLAGVSPYNEQFF.